The rows below give T cell receptor beta chains drawn from one sample of a study of shared clonotypes between healthy human individuals. Assay used: immunoSEQ multiplex PCR; TCRdb lists only in-frame clones, some missing. Counted here are about 1.4 million clones, roughly 96% occurring once; the ten biggest clones make up 1% to 1.5%. The sequencing input was naive CD4+ T cells sorted from blood. Every receptor here comes from a man aged 25 to 40 in good health. The conserved cysteine and the conserved F or W are not part of the CDR3 here. Fields, in order: D gene, CDR3 length, V gene, J gene, clone size, CDR3 protein. D genes are given only for firm matches. Size values are once, few and many counts, or a class for expanded clones, and some rows have none.

>NA|12|TRBV5-1|TRBJ2-5|NA
ASSLYGGQETQY
>NA|12|TRBV5-1|TRBJ1-1|NA
ASSLDGRNTEAF
>TRBD1|13|TRBV10-3|TRBJ1-1|NA
AISPNGQENTEAF
>TRBD1|14|TRBV10-1|TRBJ2-7|NA
ASSGTGGTGDYEQY
>TRBD1|12|TRBV19|TRBJ1-5|NA
ASTRDREYQPQH
>TRBD1|13|TRBV7-3|TRBJ1-2|NA
ASSSDQQGAYGYT
>NA|12|TRBV5-4|TRBJ2-1|NA
ASSLERALGEQF
>NA|14|TRBV5-1|TRBJ1-1|NA
ASRHQTGSSNTEAF
>TRBD2|21|TRBV30|TRBJ2-7|NA
AWSGEVILAGAGTSGTYYEQY
>TRBD1|11|TRBV6-6|TRBJ1-1|NA
ASSSVRGTEAF
>NA|12|TRBV2|TRBJ2-3|NA
ASSGQSFTDTQY
>NA|11|TRBV7-9|TRBJ1-2|NA
ASSAGGSYGYT
>TRBD1|13|TRBV28|TRBJ1-3|once
ASRSGTVSGNTIY
>NA|10|TRBV7-9|TRBJ1-4|NA
ASSWRNEKLF
>NA|12|TRBV28|TRBJ2-1|NA
ASSTLGTPDEQF
>NA|12|TRBV6-1|TRBJ2-5|NA
ASSERNLQETQY
>NA|10|TRBV7-9|TRBJ2-7|NA
ASSLERYEQY
>TRBD2|12|TRBV7-6|TRBJ2-7|NA
ASSSTSGKRRQY
>TRBD2|16|TRBV7-9|TRBJ2-3|NA
ASSPEIGGEPSTDTQY
>TRBD1|14|TRBV7-8|TRBJ1-5|NA
ASSLGHQGVGQPQH
>NA|9|TRBV11-2|TRBJ2-7|NA
ASSPLYEQY
>NA|11|TRBV18|TRBJ2-7|NA
ASSPPFAYEQY
>TRBD1|13|TRBV28|TRBJ1-4|NA
ATLSRRQGIEKLF
>NA|13|TRBV5-1|TRBJ2-3|NA
ASSLPGVSTDTQY
>NA|11|TRBV2|TRBJ1-5|NA
ASSEQTNQPQH